The present TCR beta chain was sequenced within a study of blood T cell repertoires in COVID-19. About the research overall: T cells, B-cell-depleted T cells, or PBMCs provided the cDNA or gDNA that served as material.

Original processing notes: Amplifying reference gene primers gave estimates of nucleated cell counts. Generated by immunoSEQ multiplex PCR, the TCRdb table keeps only in-frame clones and is missing some. The V and J calls and clone size were taken over from that table, and D and trimming were inferred from the DNA. The profile shows under 130,000 clones, roughly nine tenths of them singletons. CDR3 length equals 12 residues. Germline loops: CDR1 SGHTA, CDR2 FQGNSA. V dropped 4 bases and J dropped 8 bases, with 12 bases sitting between them. V gene TRBV7-2 combines with J gene TRBJ2-7; D is undetermined. The sample taken for sequencing was peripheral blood. The clonotype originates from a woman in her sixties or seventies with acute or convalescent COVID-19. The CDR3 region is CASSSSPTKQYF. In DNA, the CDR3 is TGTGCCAGCAGCTCGTCTCCTACGAAGCAGTACTTC.